Presented here are 5 T cell receptor beta chains from one specimen sequenced in a study of shared clonotypes between healthy human individuals. Sequencing used immunoSEQ multiplex PCR; TCRdb keeps in-frame clones, though not all of them. The profile shows around 2,000,000 clones, roughly 94% of them singletons. Naive CD8 cells, CD45RO-negative and positively selected for CCR7, excluded terminally differentiated effector memory CD45RA+ cells. Sequencing input: naive CD8+ T cells sorted from blood. These receptors all stem from a man younger than 35 in good health.

J is TRBJ1-2 and V is TRBV27, with TRBD1 matching over 12 bases. V was clipped by 2 bases and J by 8 bases; unmatched bases: 6. CDR3 length: 15 residues. Germline CDR1 is MNHEY and CDR2 is SMNVEV (reference sequence). CDR3 nucleotides: TGTGCCAGCAGTTTAGTCTCGGGACAGGGGGCGGGCTACACCTTC. It codes for CASSLVSGQGAGYTF.

V gene TRBV5-4 combines with J gene TRBJ2-5, with D perhaps matching TRBD1 (5 bases). In germline, CDR1 is SGHNT, CDR2 YYREEE (reference sequence). The CDR3 is 15 residues long. Trimming removed 3 bases at V and 6 bases at J, with 18 bases between. The CDR3 nucleotides are TGTGCCAGCAGCTCTTGGGGCAACTCCAAAAAGACCCAGTACTTC. It specifies CASSSWGNSKKTQYF.

This rearrangement joins TRBV7-9 to TRBJ1-6; D is uncertain. Between the trimmed V and J ends, which lost 1 base and 3 bases, there was a span of 10 bases. CDR3 length equals 16 residues. Per the germline V gene, CDR1 is SEHNR and CDR2 is FQNEAQ (reference sequence). The CDR3 DNA follows: TGTGCCAGCAGCTTAGACACAGCAGTCTATAATTCACCCCTCCACTTT. Translated, it gives CASSLDTAVYNSPLHF.

The chain couples TRBV30 to TRBJ2-3, with D perhaps being TRBD1 or TRBD2 (6 bases each). Germline V gene sequence: CDR1 GTSNPN, CDR2 SVGIG (reference sequence). Between the trimmed V and J ends, which lost 0 bases and 2 bases, there was a span of 12 bases. The CDR3 has 15 amino acids. CDR3 bases: TGTGCCTGGAGTGTGGGGGGCGCCGTCACAGATACGCAGTATTTT. It yields the protein CAWSVGGAVTDTQYF.

V is TRBV28 and J is TRBJ1-6, with D hard to call. This CDR3 region has 14 residues. Germline V CDR1 and CDR2: MDHEN, SYDVKM. V gave up 3 bases and J gave up 9 bases, with 12 bases separating them. The CDR3 coding sequence is TGTGCCAGCAGTTTTATAGGGTTAGGTTCACCCCTCCACTTT. Its protein product is CASSFIGLGSPLHF.